Described below is a single TCR beta chain sequence and its context. The antigen remains unidentified. RNA extraction was followed by reverse transcription into cDNA, which acted as the sequencing template. The method was immunoSEQ multiplex PCR; TCRdb's version includes in-frame clones alone and lacks a portion of them. This sample has 150,000 to 200,000 clones, with about three fifths found just once. Germline V CDR1 and CDR2: PRHDT, FYEKMQ (reference sequence). There are 15 residues in the CDR3. V lost 5 bases, J lost 6 bases, and 17 bases lay in between. The data are from a study of CD8+ T cells in alopecia areata. Study-wide findings and caveats: Relative to mice, TCR sharing across patients was less clear, a difference possibly HLA-related. Normal scalp showed lower clonality than lesional scalp, especially alopecia totalis/universalis. Tofacitinib significantly decreased scalp clonality and expanded CD8+ clones among top 100.

Treatment: oral pan-JAK inhibitor, 5-10 mg twice daily. Researchers took lesional scalp punch biopsies and peripheral blood from people who were alopecia areata patients. Sequencing was performed on CD4+ T cells sorted from blood, taken at week 24, from a patient treated with tofacitinib. The chain employs TRBV13 and TRBJ2-1; D might be TRBD1 (6 bases). The TCR comes from a human donor with alopecia areata. In nucleotides, the CDR3 is TGTGCCAGCAGCCCGGTCGGGACACCCCTCAATGAGCAGTTCTTC. This translates into CASSPVGTPLNEQFF. The full variable domain, completed using reference TRBV13 and TRBJ2-1, is AAGVIQSPRHLIKEKRETATLKCYPIPRHDTVYWYQQGPGQDPQFLISFYEKMQSDKGSIPDRFSAQQFSDYHSELNMSSLELGDSALYFCASSPVGTPLNEQFFGPGTRLTVL.